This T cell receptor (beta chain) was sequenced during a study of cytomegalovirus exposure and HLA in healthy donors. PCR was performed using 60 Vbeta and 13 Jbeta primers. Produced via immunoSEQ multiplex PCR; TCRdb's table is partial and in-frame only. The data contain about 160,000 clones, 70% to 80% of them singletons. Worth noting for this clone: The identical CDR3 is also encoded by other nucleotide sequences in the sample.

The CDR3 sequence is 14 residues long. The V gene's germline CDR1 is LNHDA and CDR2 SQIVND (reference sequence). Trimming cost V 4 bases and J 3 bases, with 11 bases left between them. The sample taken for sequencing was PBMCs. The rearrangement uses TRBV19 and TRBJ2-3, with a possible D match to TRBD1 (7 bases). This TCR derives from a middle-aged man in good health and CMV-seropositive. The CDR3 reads CASSKTGRTDTQYF. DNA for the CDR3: TGTGCCAGTAGTAAGACAGGGAGGACAGATACGCAGTATTTT.